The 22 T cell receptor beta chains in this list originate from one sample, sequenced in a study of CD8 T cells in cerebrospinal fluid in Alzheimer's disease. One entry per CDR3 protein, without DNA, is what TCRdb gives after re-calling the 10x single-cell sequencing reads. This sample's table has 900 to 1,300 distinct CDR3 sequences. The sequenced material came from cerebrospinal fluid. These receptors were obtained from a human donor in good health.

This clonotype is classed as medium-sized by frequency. The chain's CDR3 is CASSRASGGQYNEQFF. The chain couples TRBV28 to TRBJ2-1; TCRdb lists TRBD2, though no DNA is available to test this call. Germline lookup yields CDR1 MDHEN and CDR2 SYDVKM. The CDR3 is made up of 16 amino acids.

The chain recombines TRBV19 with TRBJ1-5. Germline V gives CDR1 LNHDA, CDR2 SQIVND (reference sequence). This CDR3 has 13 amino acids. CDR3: CASSEAANQPQHF.

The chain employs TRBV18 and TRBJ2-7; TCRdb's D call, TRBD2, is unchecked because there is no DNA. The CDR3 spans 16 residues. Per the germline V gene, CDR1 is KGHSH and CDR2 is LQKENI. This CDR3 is CASSPTRTSGGYEQYF.

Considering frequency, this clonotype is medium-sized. CDR3 loop: CASSAPGQSGNQPQHF. The chain carries TRBV12-3 or TRBV12-4 and TRBJ1-5; checking the TCRdb D call of TRBD1 is not possible without DNA. The CDR3 length is 16 residues.

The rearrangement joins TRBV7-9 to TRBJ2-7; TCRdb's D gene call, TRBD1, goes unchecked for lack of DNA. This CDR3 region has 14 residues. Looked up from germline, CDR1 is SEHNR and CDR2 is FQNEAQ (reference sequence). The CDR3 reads CANSLGTGGREQYF.

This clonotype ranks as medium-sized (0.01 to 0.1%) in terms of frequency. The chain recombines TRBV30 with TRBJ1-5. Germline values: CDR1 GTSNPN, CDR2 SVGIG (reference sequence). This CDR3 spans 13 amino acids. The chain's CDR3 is CAWSASLNQPQHF.

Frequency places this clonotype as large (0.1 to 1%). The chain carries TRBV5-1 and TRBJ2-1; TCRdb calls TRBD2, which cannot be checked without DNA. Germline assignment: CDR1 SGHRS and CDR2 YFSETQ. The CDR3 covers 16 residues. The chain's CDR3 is CASSLGTSGTYNEQFF.

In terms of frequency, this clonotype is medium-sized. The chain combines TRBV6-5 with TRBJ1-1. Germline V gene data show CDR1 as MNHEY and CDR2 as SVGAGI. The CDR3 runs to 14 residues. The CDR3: CASRLQPLNTEAFF.

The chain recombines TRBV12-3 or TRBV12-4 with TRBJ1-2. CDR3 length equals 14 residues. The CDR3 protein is CASSLAVQNYGYTF.

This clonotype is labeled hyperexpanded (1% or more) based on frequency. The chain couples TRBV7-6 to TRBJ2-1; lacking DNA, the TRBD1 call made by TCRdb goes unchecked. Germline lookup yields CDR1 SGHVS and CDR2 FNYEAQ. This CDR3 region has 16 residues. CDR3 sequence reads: CASSLGPKGVGYEQFF.

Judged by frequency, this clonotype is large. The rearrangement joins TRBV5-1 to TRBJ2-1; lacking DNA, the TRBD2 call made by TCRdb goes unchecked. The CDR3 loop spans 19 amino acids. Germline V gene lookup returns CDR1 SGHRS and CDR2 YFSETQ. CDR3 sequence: CASSQHGRSPPSSYNEQFF.

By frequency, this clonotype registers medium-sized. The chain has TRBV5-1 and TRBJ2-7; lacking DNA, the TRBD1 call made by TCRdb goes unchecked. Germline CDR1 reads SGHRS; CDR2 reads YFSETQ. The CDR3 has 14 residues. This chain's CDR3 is CASSPGTVMYEQYF.

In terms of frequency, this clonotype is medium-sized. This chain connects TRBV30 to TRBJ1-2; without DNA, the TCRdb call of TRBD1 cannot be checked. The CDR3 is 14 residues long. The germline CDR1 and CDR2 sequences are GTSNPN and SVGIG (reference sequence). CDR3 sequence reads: CAWAFRQGMGGYTF.

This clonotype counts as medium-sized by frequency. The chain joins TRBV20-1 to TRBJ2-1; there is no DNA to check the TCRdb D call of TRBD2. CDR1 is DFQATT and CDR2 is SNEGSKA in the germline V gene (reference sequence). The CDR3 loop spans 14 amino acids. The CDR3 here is CSATTGTRGDEQFF.

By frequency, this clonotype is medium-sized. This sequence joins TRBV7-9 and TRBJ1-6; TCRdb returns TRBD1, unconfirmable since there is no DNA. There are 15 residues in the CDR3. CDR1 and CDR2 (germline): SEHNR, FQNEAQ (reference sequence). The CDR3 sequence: CASSPMQQGGSPLHF.

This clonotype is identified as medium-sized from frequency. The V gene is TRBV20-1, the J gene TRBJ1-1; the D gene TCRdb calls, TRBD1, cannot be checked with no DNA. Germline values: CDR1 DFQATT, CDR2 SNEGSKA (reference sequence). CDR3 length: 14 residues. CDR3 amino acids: CSARVPGAMSEAFF.

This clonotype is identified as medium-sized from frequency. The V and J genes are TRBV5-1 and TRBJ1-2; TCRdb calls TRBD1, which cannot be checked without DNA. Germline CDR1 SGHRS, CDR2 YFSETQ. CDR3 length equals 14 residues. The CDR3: CASSLAPGNYGYTF.

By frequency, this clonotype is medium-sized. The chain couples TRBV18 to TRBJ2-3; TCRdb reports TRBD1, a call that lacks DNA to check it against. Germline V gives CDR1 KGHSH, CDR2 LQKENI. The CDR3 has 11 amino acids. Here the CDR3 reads CASSSPYTQYF.

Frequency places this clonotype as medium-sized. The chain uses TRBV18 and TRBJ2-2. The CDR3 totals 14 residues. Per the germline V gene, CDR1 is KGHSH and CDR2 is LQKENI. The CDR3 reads CASSPLDYTGELFF.

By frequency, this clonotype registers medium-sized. CDR3: CASSLPSGTGPLRPQHF. This chain connects TRBV5-8 to TRBJ1-5; the TCRdb call, TRBD1, lacks DNA for checking. The germline gives CDR1 SGHTS, CDR2 YDEGEE. CDR3 length equals 17 residues.

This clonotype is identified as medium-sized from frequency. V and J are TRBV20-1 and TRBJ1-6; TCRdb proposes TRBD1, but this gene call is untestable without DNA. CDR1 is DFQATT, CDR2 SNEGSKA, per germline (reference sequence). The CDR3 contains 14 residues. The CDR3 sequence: CSADLDSHNSPLHF.

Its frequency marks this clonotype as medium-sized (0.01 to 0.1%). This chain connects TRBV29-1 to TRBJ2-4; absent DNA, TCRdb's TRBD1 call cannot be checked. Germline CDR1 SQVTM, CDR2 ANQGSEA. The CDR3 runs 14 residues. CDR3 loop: CSALDSVAKNIQYF.